The 10 T cell receptor beta chains given below trace back to one sample, sequenced in a study of blood T cell repertoires in COVID-19. The protocol was immunoSEQ multiplex PCR, while the TCRdb copy is restricted to in-frame clones and leaves out a portion. The top ten hold about a sixth of the sample, which has about 30,000 clones, 65% to 70% seen once. Sequenced: peripheral blood. The source is a human donor in a cohort sampled during active COVID-19.

The CDR3 spells CASSLGVRDTEAFF. The DNA of the CDR3 is TGTGCCAGCAGTTTAGGAGTCAGGGACACTGAAGCTTTCTTT. This chain joins TRBV27 and TRBJ1-1, with D perhaps matching TRBD1 (5 bases). This CDR3 is 14 amino acids long. Germline V lookup: CDR1 MNHEY, CDR2 SMNVEV (reference sequence). V was clipped by 2 bases and J by 3 bases, with 10 bases between them.

This sequence joins TRBV20-1 and TRBJ2-5; D is perhaps TRBD1 (6 bases). V dropped 3 bases and J dropped 5 bases, with 10 bases sitting between them. The CDR3 runs 12 residues. Germline assignment: CDR1 DFQATT and CDR2 SNEGSKA (reference sequence). The CDR3 reads CSASGGGETQYF. In DNA, the CDR3 is TGCAGTGCTAGTGGGGGCGGTGAGACCCAGTACTTC.

The rearrangement uses TRBV6-5 and TRBJ2-5, with a tentative D call TRBD1 (5 bases). CDR1 and CDR2 (germline): MNHEY, SVGAGI. The CDR3 contains 15 residues. V was cut by 0 bases and J by 5 bases, with 13 bases left in between. The DNA of the CDR3 is TGTGCCAGCAGTTACTCCCGGCCAGGGTGGGAGACCCAGTACTTC. It codes for CASSYSRPGWETQYF.

V gene TRBV11-2 combines with J gene TRBJ1-1; D unresolved. Germline assignment: CDR1 SGHAT and CDR2 FQNNGV. The CDR3 totals 13 residues. Trimming left V 4 bases short and J 5 bases short, with 11 bases between. DNA of the CDR3: TGTGCCAGCAGCTCCCTAATGCGGACTGAAGCTTTCTTT. Its translation is CASSSLMRTEAFF.

This chain uses TRBV5-1 with TRBJ2-2, with 11 positions matching TRBD2. The germline V gene has CDR1 SGHRS and CDR2 YFSETQ. The CDR3 extends over 18 amino acids. V trimming: 5 bases; J trimming: 6 bases; junction bases outside the gene matches: 15. The CDR3 spells CASRTSPLSGRAPGELFF. Here the CDR3 DNA reads TGCGCCAGCAGAACGTCCCCCCTTAGCGGGAGGGCCCCCGGGGAGCTGTTTTTT. Complete variable domain (other parts from reference TRBV5-1 and TRBJ2-2): KAGVTQTPRYLIKTRGQQVTLSCSPISGHRSVSWYQQTPGQGLQFLFEYFSETQRNKGNFPGRFSGRQFSNSRSEMNVSTLELGDSALYLCASRTSPLSGRAPGELFFGEGSRLTVL.

V usage is TRBV3-1 (or the pseudogene TRBV3-2) and J usage is TRBJ2-2; 8 nucleotides align to TRBD2. Looked up from germline, CDR1 is LGHDT and CDR2 is YNNKEL (reference sequence). V lost 8 bases, J lost 5 bases, and 13 bases stayed unmatched. CDR3 length equals 16 residues. The CDR3 DNA follows: TGTGCCAGCTATCCAAGCGGGAGCGTACGGACCGGGGAGCTGTTTTTT. Translated, it gives CASYPSGSVRTGELFF.

This clone appeared a few times. The chain links TRBV12-3 or TRBV12-4 to TRBJ2-3, with a possible D match to TRBD1 (5 bases). Trimming took off 5 bases at V and 4 bases at J, with 7 bases between the two ends. This CDR3 comprises 12 residues. CDR3 residues: CASSGAADTQYF. In DNA form, the CDR3 reads TGTGCCAGCAGTGGGGCGGCAGATACGCAGTATTTT.

The CDR3 loop reads CSAETGRSTQYF. DNA of the CDR3: TGCAGCGCAGAGACAGGGAGATCTACGCAGTATTTT. The V gene is TRBV29-1, the J gene TRBJ2-3; 7 positions agree with TRBD1. There are 12 residues in the CDR3. Germline CDR1 reads SQVTM; CDR2 reads ANQGSEA. V shed 7 bases and J 8 bases; nucleotides not matched to a gene: 9.

This clone was detected only once. The chain is built from TRBV28 and TRBJ1-5, with a possible D match to TRBD1 (5 bases). The CDR3 totals 13 residues. Trimming removed 6 bases at V and 3 bases at J, with 9 bases between. Germline CDR1 reads MDHEN; CDR2 reads SYDVKM. The CDR3 nucleotides are TGTGCCAGCAGCAGGGTCATCAATCAGCCCCAGCATTTT. This codes for CASSRVINQPQHF.

This chain joins TRBV3-1 (or the pseudogene TRBV3-2) and TRBJ1-4; possible D gene TRBD1, 6 bases. The ends were cut back, 0 bases at V and 6 bases at J, with 11 bases in the middle. Per germline, CDR1 LGHDT and CDR2 YNNKEL (reference sequence). The CDR3 is made up of 15 amino acids. The CDR3: CASSQDAGVHEKLFF. CDR3 nucleotide sequence: TGTGCCAGCAGCCAAGATGCAGGGGTACATGAAAAACTGTTTTTT.